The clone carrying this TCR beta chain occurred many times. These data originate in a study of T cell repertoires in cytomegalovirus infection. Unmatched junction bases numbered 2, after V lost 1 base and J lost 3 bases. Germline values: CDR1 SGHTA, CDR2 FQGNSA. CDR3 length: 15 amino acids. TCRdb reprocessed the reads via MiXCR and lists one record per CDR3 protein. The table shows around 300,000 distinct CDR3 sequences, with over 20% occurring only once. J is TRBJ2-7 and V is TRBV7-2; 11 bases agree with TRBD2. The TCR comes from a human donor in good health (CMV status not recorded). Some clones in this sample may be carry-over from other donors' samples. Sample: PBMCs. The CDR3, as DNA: TGTGCCAGCAGCTTAGTGCTAGCGGGAGGCTACGAGCAGTACTTC. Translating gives CASSLVLAGGYEQYF.